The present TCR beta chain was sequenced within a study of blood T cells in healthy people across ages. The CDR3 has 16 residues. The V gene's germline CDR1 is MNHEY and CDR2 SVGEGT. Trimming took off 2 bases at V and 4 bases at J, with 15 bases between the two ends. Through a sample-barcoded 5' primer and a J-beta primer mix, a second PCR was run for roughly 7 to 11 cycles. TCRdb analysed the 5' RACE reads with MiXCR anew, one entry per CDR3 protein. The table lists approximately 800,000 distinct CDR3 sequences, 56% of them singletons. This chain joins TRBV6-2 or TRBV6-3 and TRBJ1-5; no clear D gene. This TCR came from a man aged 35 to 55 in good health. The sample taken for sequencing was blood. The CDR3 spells CASSYPDSGFNQPQHF. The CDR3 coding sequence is TGTGCCAGCAGTTACCCGGATTCCGGTTTTAATCAGCCCCAGCATTTT.